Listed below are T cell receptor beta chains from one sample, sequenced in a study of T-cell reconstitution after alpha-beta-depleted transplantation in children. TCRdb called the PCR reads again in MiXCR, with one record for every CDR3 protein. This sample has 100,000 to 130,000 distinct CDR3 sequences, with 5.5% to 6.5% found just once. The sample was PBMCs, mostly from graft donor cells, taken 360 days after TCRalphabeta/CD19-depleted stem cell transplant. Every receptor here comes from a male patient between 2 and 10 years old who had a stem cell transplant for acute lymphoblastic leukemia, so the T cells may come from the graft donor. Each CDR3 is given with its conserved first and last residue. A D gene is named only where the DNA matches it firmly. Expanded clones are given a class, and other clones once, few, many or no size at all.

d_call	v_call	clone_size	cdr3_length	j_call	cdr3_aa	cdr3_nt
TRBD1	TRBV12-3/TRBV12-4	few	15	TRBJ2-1	CASSLRDRGDNEQFF	TGTGCCAGCAGCCTTCGGGACAGGGGGGACAATGAGCAGTTCTTC
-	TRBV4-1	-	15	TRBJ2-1	CASSQVAPRALGQFF	TGCGCCAGCAGCCAAGTGGCCCCCCGGGCATTGGGGCAGTTCTTC
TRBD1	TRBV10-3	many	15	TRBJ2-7	CAISVMPRQGYEQYF	TGTGCCATCAGTGTCATGCCCAGACAGGGCTACGAGCAGTACTTC
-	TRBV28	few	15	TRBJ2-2	CASSLGGRYTGELFF	TGTGCCAGCAGTTTAGGGGGGAGGTACACCGGGGAGCTGTTTTTT
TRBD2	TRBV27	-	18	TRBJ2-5	CASSLLKAGGGPGETQYF	TGTGCCAGCAGTTTATTAAAGGCGGGAGGTGGGCCAGGAGAGACCCAGTACTTC
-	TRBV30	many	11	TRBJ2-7	CAWSPSYEQYF	TGTGCCTGGAGTCCGTCCTACGAGCAGTACTTC
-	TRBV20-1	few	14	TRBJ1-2	CSAPGTLKNYGYTF	TGCAGTGCTCCGGGGACTCTTAAGAACTATGGCTACACCTTC
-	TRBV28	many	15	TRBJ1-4	CASSLSRGGDEKLFF	TGTGCCAGCAGTCTCTCCCGGGGAGGAGACGAAAAACTGTTTTTT
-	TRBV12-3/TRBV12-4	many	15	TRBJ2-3	CASSFSPRQNGTQYF	TGTGCCAGCAGTTTTTCCCCTCGTCAGAACGGTACGCAGTATTTT
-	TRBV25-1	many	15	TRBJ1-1	CASRRPGHMNTEAFF	TGTGCCAGCAGGAGACCGGGACACATGAACACTGAAGCTTTCTTT
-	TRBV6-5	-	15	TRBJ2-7	CASSYWRTVSYEQYF	TGTGCCAGCAGTTATTGGAGGACAGTTTCCTACGAGCAGTACTTC
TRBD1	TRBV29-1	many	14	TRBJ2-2	CSVGTGTGAGELFF	TGCAGCGTTGGGACCGGGACAGGCGCCGGGGAGCTGTTTTTT
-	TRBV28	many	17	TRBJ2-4	CASSFRPGALAKNIQYF	TGTGCCAGCAGTTTCCGGCCGGGAGCGCTAGCCAAAAACATTCAGTACTTC
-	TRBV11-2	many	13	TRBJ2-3	CASSSIIADTQYF	TGTGCCAGCAGCTCAATTATAGCGGATACGCAGTATTTT
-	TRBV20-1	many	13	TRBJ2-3	CSASPPREDTQYF	TGCAGTGCTAGCCCTCCCCGAGAAGATACGCAGTATTTT
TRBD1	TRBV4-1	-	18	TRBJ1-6	CASSQEDRERPGLGSLHF	TGCGCCAGCAGCCAAGAGGACAGGGAAAGGCCTGGGCTTGGGTCCCTCCACTTT
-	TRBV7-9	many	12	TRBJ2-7	CASSLQGDEQYF	TGTGCCAGCAGCTTACAGGGAGACGAGCAGTACTTC
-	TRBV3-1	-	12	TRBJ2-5	CASSQSVETQYF	TGTGCCAGCAGCCAATCGGTGGAGACCCAGTACTTC
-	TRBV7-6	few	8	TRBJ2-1	CADNEQFF	TGTGCCGACAATGAGCAGTTCTTC
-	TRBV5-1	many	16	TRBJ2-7	CASSLARTYMPYEQYF	TGCGCCAGCAGCTTGGCCCGGACATACATGCCCTACGAGCAGTACTTC
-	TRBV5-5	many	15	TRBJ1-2	CASSLTRDTRYGYTF	TGTGCCAGCAGCTTGACTCGGGACACCCGCTATGGCTACACCTTC
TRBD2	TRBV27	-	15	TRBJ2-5	CASSLRLAGQETQYF	TGTGCCAGCAGTCTCCGACTAGCGGGTCAAGAGACCCAGTACTTC
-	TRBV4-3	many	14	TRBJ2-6	CASSSLSGANVLTF	TGCGCCAGCAGCTCCCTTTCTGGGGCCAACGTCCTGACTTTC
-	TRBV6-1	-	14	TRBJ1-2	CASSEARAVYGYTF	TGTGCCAGCAGTGAAGCAAGGGCCGTCTATGGCTACACCTTC
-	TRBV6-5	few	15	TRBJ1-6	CASSRTREINSPLHF	TGTGCCAGCAGCCGGACGAGGGAAATTAATTCACCCCTCCACTTT
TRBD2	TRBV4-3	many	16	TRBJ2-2	CASSGGGRVNTGELFF	TGCGCCAGCAGCGGGGGAGGGAGGGTGAACACCGGGGAGCTGTTTTTT
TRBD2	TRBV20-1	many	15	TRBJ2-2	CSASTSGPNTGELFF	TGCAGTGCTAGCACTAGCGGTCCGAACACCGGGGAGCTGTTTTTT
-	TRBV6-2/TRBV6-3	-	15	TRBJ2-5	CASSPRDPLQETQYF	TGTGCCAGCAGTCCGCGGGACCCGCTCCAAGAGACCCAGTACTTC
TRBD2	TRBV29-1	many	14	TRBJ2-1	CSVEGTSGSDEQFF	TGCAGCGTTGAGGGGACTAGCGGGAGCGATGAGCAGTTCTTC
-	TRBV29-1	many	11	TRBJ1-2	CSVRWGADYTF	TGCAGCGTCCGGTGGGGGGCTGACTACACCTTC
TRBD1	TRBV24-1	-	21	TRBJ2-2	CATSDPWTGGTGRYNTGELFF	TGTGCCACCAGTGATCCCTGGACAGGGGGGACCGGACGATACAACACCGGGGAGCTGTTTTTT
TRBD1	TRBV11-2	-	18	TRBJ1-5	CASSLSGGATYSNQPQHF	TGTGCCAGCAGCTTATCAGGGGGCGCCACCTATAGCAATCAGCCCCAGCATTTT
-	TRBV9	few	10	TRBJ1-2	CASSPSQATF	TGTGCCAGCAGCCCCTCGCAGGCGACCTTC
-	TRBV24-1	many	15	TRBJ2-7	CATSDARDGNYEQYF	TGTGCCACCAGTGACGCGCGGGACGGAAACTACGAGCAGTACTTC
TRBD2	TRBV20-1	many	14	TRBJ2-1	CSATTSGAYNEQFF	TGCAGTGCTACCACTAGCGGGGCGTACAATGAGCAGTTCTTC
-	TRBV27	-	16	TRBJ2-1	CASHESPGISYNEQFF	TGTGCCAGCCACGAGTCGCCAGGCATCTCCTACAATGAGCAGTTCTTC
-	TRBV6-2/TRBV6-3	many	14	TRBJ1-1	CASRFEGMNTEAFF	TGTGCCAGCCGATTCGAAGGGATGAACACTGAAGCTTTCTTT
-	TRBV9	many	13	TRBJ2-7	CASSVRTLGEQYF	TGTGCCAGCAGCGTACGCACCCTCGGCGAGCAGTACTTC
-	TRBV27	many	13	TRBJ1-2	CASSLKANYGYTF	TGTGCCAGCAGTTTAAAAGCTAACTATGGCTACACCTTC
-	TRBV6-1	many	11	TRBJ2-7	CASSDTYEQYF	TGTGCCAGCAGTGACACCTACGAGCAGTACTTC
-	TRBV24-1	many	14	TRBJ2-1	CATSEGGAYNEQFF	TGTGCCACCAGTGAGGGCGGAGCCTACAATGAGCAGTTCTTC
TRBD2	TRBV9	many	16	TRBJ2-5	CASSLGLAGYQETQYF	TGTGCCAGCAGCTTAGGACTAGCGGGCTACCAAGAGACCCAGTACTTC
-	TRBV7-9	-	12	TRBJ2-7	CASSFLSYEQYF	TGTGCCAGCAGCTTTTTGAGCTACGAGCAGTACTTC
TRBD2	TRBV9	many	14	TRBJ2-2	CASSEAGGTGELFF	TGTGCCAGCAGCGAGGCGGGGGGCACCGGGGAGCTGTTTTTT
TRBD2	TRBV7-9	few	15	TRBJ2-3	CASGASGSWTDTQYF	TGTGCCAGCGGTGCTAGCGGGAGTTGGACAGATACGCAGTATTTT
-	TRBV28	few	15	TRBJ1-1	CASRPLGPLRAEAFF	TGTGCCAGCAGACCCTTAGGACCTCTTCGGGCTGAAGCTTTCTTT
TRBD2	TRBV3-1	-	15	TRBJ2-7	CASSQVTSGSSEQYF	TGTGCCAGCAGCCAAGTGACTAGCGGGAGCTCCGAGCAGTACTTC
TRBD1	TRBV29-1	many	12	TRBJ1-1	CSVTGANTEAFF	TGCAGCGTCACAGGGGCAAACACTGAAGCTTTCTTT
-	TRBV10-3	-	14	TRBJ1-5	CAISESGSNQPQHF	TGTGCCATCAGTGAGTCAGGTAGCAATCAGCCCCAGCATTTT